This TCR beta chain was identified during a study of T cells after yellow fever vaccination. One entry per CDR3 protein, called by TCRdb with MiXCR from the 5' RACE reads. This sample has some 350,000 distinct CDR3 sequences, with around 10% found just once. CDR1 and CDR2 (germline): DFQATT, SNEGSKA (reference sequence). This CDR3 is 13 amino acids long. The germline V and J ends were trimmed by 6 bases and 4 bases, with 12 bases remaining between them. Only a few counts were recorded for this clonotype. Sequencing was performed on PBMCs, taken on the day of the first yellow fever vaccination. This chain links TRBV20-1 with TRBJ2-2; D not resolved. The TCR was taken from a man aged 18 to 35 who received the YFV17D yellow fever vaccine. Here the CDR3 reads CSARLALTGELFF. The CDR3 bases are TGCAGTGCCCGACTTGCGCTCACCGGGGAGCTGTTTTTT.